A selection of T cell receptor beta chains follows, all from one sample in a study of T cell responses to AZD1222 COVID-19 vaccine. The table came from immunoSEQ multiplex PCR; TCRdb's copy has only in-frame clones and leaves some out. The table records 150,000 or so clones, more than 75% of them present only once. Sequenced here: peripheral blood, sampled on day 0 of AZD1222 vaccination. These receptor sequences come from an adult in good health. Both conserved end residues are part of each CDR3. A D gene is named only where the DNA matches it firmly. The size field is filled for only some rows; it gives once, few, many or a size class.

v_call	d_call	j_call	clone_size	cdr3_length	cdr3_aa	cdr3_nt
TRBV2	-	TRBJ2-5	-	12	CASAGYQETQYF	TGTGCCAGTGCTGGGTACCAAGAGACCCAGTACTTC
TRBV19	-	TRBJ2-1	once	16	CASTAGRVGFNNEQFF	TGTGCCAGTACGGCGGGCAGGGTGGGATTCAACAATGAGCAGTTCTTC
TRBV7-9	-	TRBJ1-3	-	14	CASNPTGFGNTIYF	TGTGCCAGCAACCCCACAGGGTTCGGAAACACCATATATTTT
TRBV12-3/TRBV12-4	-	TRBJ1-2	-	12	CASTLGLYGYTF	TGTGCCAGCACCCTGGGGCTCTATGGCTACACCTTC
TRBV19	-	TRBJ2-3	-	10	CASIEAGQYF	TGTGCCAGTATAGAGGCGGGGCAGTATTTT
TRBV7-2	-	TRBJ2-4	-	15	CASSLGRLAKNIQYF	TGTGCCAGCAGCTTAGGACGGCTAGCCAAAAACATTCAGTACTTC
TRBV30	-	TRBJ1-3	-	14	CAWTGEYSGNTIYF	TGTGCCTGGACTGGCGAATACTCCGGAAACACCATATATTTT
TRBV10-1	-	TRBJ1-6	-	13	CASSRGNNSPLHF	TGCGCCAGCAGTCGGGGGAATAATTCACCCCTCCACTTT
TRBV2	-	TRBJ2-7	-	13	CASSLLRGRGQYF	TGTGCCAGTTCCCTTTTAAGGGGACGCGGGCAGTACTTC
TRBV30	-	TRBJ1-3	-	13	CAWSEAGRNTIYF	TGTGCCTGGAGTGAGGCAGGGCGAAACACCATATATTTT
TRBV12-3/TRBV12-4	-	TRBJ1-1	-	13	CASSRLMNTEAFF	TGTGCCAGCAGCAGACTCATGAACACTGAAGCTTTCTTT
TRBV14	TRBD1	TRBJ1-3	few	18	CASSQARRGRGSGNTIYF	TGTGCCAGCAGCCAGGCTCGGAGGGGGCGAGGTTCCGGAAACACCATATATTTT
TRBV6-1	-	TRBJ2-5	-	15	CASSEGARTVETQYF	TGTGCCAGCAGTGAAGGCGCGAGGACAGTTGAGACCCAGTACTTC
TRBV29-1	-	TRBJ1-5	-	13	CSVGGGLNQPQHF	TGCAGCGTTGGGGGAGGGTTGAATCAGCCCCAGCATTTT